This note documents a single TCR beta chain sequence. Its target is not known. This sample was included in a study of blood T cells in healthy people across ages. Regarding the study as a whole: Measured against age, TCR beta diversity per million T cells decreased in a roughly linear manner. Naive CD4+ cell counts and diversity both ran higher in long-lived than in aged donors.

Sample-barcoded 5' priming and a J-beta primer mix drove a second PCR of about 7 to 12 cycles. All samples yielded 2.5 million or more CDR3-containing paired-end reads. One entry per CDR3 protein results from TCRdb running MiXCR on the 5' RACE reads. The sample holds some 1.4 million distinct CDR3 sequences, approximately 42% seen once. Healthy Caucasian individuals from Russia aged about 6 to 90 were enrolled as donors. V lost 0 bases and J 1 base, leaving 12 bases between the germline ends. CDR1 and CDR2 from the germline V gene are DFQATT and SNEGSKA (reference sequence). CDR3 size: 15 residues. This sequence joins TRBV20-1 and TRBJ2-5; D is ambiguous. Specimen: blood. The sequence came from a woman younger than 30 in good health. The CDR3 sequence: CSARDLRALQETQYF. DNA of the CDR3: TGCAGTGCTAGAGATCTAAGAGCGCTCCAAGAGACCCAGTACTTC.